This T cell receptor (beta chain) was profiled in a study of shared clonotypes between healthy human individuals. Whole-study context: The study used three CD4 naive, three CD4 memory, two CD8 naive and one CD8 memory plate per donor. Whole-study results and caveats: Naive subsets generally had larger estimated richness than memory subsets. Rarefaction curves obtained for sorted subsets showed sequencing incomplete despite large depth.

This clone was observed a single time. What it binds is unknown. Each PCR replicate from the sorted subsets contained around 200 ng DNA, which is 30,000 or so T cell genomes. Measured with immunoSEQ multiplex PCR; TCRdb has only the in-frame clones, and not every one. The table includes some 2,500,000 clones, 93% detected once. Germline lookup yields CDR1 LNHDA and CDR2 SQIVND (reference sequence). There are 15 residues in the CDR3. Losses at the gene ends were 6 bases for V and 7 bases for J; bases not matched to a gene: 11. The material sequenced was naive CD4+ T cells from PBMCs. Subset specified: CD45RA+ positively selected. The chain recombines TRBV19 with TRBJ2-2, with TRBD1 matching over 7 bases. This receptor was identified in a man aged 18 to 35 in good health. Some clones in this sample may be carry-over from other donors' samples. The CDR3 DNA follows: TGTGCCAGTAGACGGGGACAGTATGCTGACGGGGAGCTGTTTTTT. It is translated as CASRRGQYADGELFF.